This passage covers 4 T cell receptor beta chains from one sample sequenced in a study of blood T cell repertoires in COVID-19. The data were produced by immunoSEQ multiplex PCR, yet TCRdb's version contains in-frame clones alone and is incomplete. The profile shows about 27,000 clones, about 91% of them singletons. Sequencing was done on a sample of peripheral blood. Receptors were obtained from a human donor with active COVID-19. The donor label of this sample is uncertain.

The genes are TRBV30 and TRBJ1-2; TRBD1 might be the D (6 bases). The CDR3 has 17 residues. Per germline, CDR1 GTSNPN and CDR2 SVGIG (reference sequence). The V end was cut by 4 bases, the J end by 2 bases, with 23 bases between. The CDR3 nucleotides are TGTGCCTGGACCAACCGTCAACAGGGAACAACCAACTATGGCTACACCTTC. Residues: CAWTNRQQGTTNYGYTF.

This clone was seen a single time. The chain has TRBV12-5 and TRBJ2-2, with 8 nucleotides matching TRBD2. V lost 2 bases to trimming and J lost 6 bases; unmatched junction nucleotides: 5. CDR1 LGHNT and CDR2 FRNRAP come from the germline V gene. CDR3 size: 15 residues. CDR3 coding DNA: TGTGCTAGTGGTTTGCTAGGACTAGCCCCCGGGGAGCTGTTTTTT. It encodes CASGLLGLAPGELFF.

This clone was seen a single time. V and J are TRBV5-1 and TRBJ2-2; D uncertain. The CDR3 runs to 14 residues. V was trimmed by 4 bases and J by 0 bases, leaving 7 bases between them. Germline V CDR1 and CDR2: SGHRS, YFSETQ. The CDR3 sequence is CASSGRTNTGELFF. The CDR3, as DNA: TGCGCCAGCAGCGGCCGCACGAACACCGGGGAGCTGTTTTTT.

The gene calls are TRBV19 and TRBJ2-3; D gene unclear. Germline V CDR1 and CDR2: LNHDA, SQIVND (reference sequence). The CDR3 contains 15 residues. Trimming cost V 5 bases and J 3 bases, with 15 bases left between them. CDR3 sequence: CASSPNSWRTDTQYF. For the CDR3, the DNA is TGTGCCAGTAGTCCCAATAGCTGGCGGACAGATACGCAGTATTTT.